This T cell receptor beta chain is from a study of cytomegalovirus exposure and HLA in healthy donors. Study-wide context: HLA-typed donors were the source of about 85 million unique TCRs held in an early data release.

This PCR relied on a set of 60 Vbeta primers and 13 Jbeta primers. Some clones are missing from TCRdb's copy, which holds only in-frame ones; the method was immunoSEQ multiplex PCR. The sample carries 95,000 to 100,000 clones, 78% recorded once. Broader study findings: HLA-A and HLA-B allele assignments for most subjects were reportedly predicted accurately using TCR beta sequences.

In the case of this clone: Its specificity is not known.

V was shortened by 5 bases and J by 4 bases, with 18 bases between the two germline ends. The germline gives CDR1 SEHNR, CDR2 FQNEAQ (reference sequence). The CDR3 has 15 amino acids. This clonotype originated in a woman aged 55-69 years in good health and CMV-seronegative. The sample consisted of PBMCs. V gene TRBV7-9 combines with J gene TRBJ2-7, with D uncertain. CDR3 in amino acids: CASSLGHGGAYEQYF. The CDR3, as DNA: TGTGCCAGCAGCCTTGGCCATGGCGGAGCTTACGAGCAGTACTTC.